This TCR beta chain was obtained from a study of shared clonotypes between healthy human individuals. General study points: Across a few donors, naive CD4 shared 5% to 6%, naive CD8 more than 3%, memory CD4 2% to 2.5%, memory CD8 around 0.36%.

The study drew its donors from healthy HIV-negative adults without recent acute infections or vaccinations. The authors' processing: Filtering differed for immunoSEQ, which gave only junction sequences without quality scores. The table came from immunoSEQ multiplex PCR; TCRdb's copy has only in-frame clones and leaves some out. The DNA was the basis for D and trimming; V, J and clone size are from that table. Among over a million clones listed, more than 60% were seen once. With respect to this clone: Its antigen is as yet unknown.

This CDR3 has 16 residues. Germline CDR1 and CDR2: ENHRY and SYGVKD. V lost 6 bases, J lost 1 base, and 16 bases lay in between. The TCR originated in a man aged 18 to 30 in good health. The chain employs TRBV10-3 and TRBJ1-3, with a weak D call TRBD1 (6 bases). The sequenced sample was memory CD4+ T cells sorted from blood. The subset denotes: CD45RA-negative fraction. Here the CDR3 DNA reads TGTGCCATCAGAGAACAGGGAGCCGGATCTGGAAACACCATATATTTT. It yields the protein CAIREQGAGSGNTIYF.